This TCR beta chain stems from a study of blood T cell repertoires in COVID-19 (dated by TCRdb to 2019 to 2021). For the study in its entirety: Collaborator samples came from the United States, Italy and Spain and covered acute and convalescent phases of COVID-19. Where available, HLA class I and class II types were taken from metadata supplied by the sample provider and were not determined by assay-based typing. A freely available public database, intended as a resource for researchers studying the immune response to SARS-CoV-2, is where the repertoires were released. The dataset comprised deeply sampled blood TCRbeta repertoires from subjects exposed to, actively infected with, or recovered from COVID-19. The prospective study material was composed of cDNA or gDNA derived from T cells, B-cell-depleted T cells, or PBMCs. Samples came from the ongoing ImmuneRACE study (first 160 participants) plus 1,254 subjects from 6 global collaborators. Sample metadata almost always included a de-identified subject ID, COVID-19 status, age in years and sex. Broader findings and caveats from the paper: The amount of clinical and demographic metadata varied by source and participant and was provided uncurated.

One collaborating source in Seattle enrolled patients while the patients were actively infected and followed the patients over time throughout the course of disease. The collaborating institutions used their own protocols to collect whole blood in K2EDTA tubes. Collaborator samples were shipped for TCRbeta analysis as frozen whole blood, isolated PBMCs, or DNA extracted from either sample type. Turning to this clone: The antigen it binds to is not known. Per-base qualities were not stored, and no clone one base away is much larger.

The germline V gene (reference sequence) supplies CDR1 WNHNN and CDR2 SYGVQD. A distance of 11 bases separates the germline ends of V and J, which lose 5 bases and 9 bases respectively. The CDR3 spans 12 residues, from the cysteine through the phenylalanine. CDR3 DNA is the only sequence kept; it has 36 bases, read in frame from the first base. TCRbeta CDR3 regions were amplified from genomic DNA by means of the immunoSEQ Assay, a bias-controlled multiplex PCR. In the original analysis: The number of nucleated cells in each sample was estimated by amplification of reference gene primers within the assay. To quantify the absolute abundance of each unique TCRbeta CDR3 rearrangement, sequence reads were collapsed and filtered. For each sample, productive Simpson clonality was calculated as the square root of Simpson's diversity index across productive rearrangements. TCRdb took this table from immuneACCESS and kept in-frame rearrangements with V and J called. Such tables lack part of the clones; where checked against another copy, unresolved V genes explain under half of the gap, and the rest is unexplained. V, J and clone size are those of that table, while D and trimming were read from the DNA. The sample profile shows 350,000 or so clones; about nine tenths of them were found once. The biggest ten clones account for just under 4% of the sample.

The sequence was collected from a woman in her fifties or sixties with COVID-19, enrolled during active disease. The chain was built from TRBV10-1 and TRBJ2-1; the D gene is perhaps TRBD2, from 6 matching bases. The source material was peripheral blood. The CDR3 protein is CASSPWGGEQFF. Read as DNA, the sequence is TGCGCCAGCAGTCCCTGGGGAGGTGAGCAGTTCTTC.